The rows below give T cell receptor beta chains drawn from one sample of a study of cytomegalovirus exposure and HLA in healthy donors. Repertoires were generated with immunoSEQ multiplex PCR, while TCRdb's copy carries only in-frame clones and drops some. The sample gives about 170,000 clones, 60% to 80% of which show up once; over 2.5% is in the top ten. The sequenced sample consisted of PBMCs. These receptors were obtained from a man between 40 and 49 years old in good health and CMV-seronegative. The CDR3 runs from the conserved cysteine through the conserved F or W. A D gene is named only where the DNA matches it firmly. A row's size may be missing; if present it is once, few, many or a size class.

TRBV30	TRBJ2-7	TRBD2	NA	TGTGCCTGGAGTTGGGGGGGCGAGCAGTACTTC	CAWSWGGEQYF
TRBV6-6	TRBJ2-1	TRBD1	NA	TGTGCCAGCAGTTATCCGGGACAGGGGAGCAATGAGCAGTTCTTC	CASSYPGQGSNEQFF
TRBV19	TRBJ1-2	TRBD1	once	TGTGCCAGTAGCCCGGGGGGACAGGGCACTAACTATGGCTACACCTTC	CASSPGGQGTNYGYTF
TRBV7-9	TRBJ2-2	NA	NA	TGTTCCAGCAGCCTAAGGTCAGGGGCGAACACCGGGGAGCTGTTTTTT	CSSSLRSGANTGELFF
TRBV5-6	TRBJ2-4	NA	NA	TGTGCCAGCAGCAAGGACACTACCGGGTCCAAAAACATTCAGTACTTC	CASSKDTTGSKNIQYF
TRBV5-4	TRBJ1-4	NA	few	TGTGCCAGCAGCTTTGGTGGGGGGAAAAATGAAAAACTGTTTTTT	CASSFGGGKNEKLFF
TRBV9	TRBJ1-5	NA	NA	TGTGCCAGCAGCGTAGGACAGGAGAATTATCAGCCCCAGCATTTT	CASSVGQENYQPQHF
TRBV25-1	TRBJ2-2	NA	NA	TGTGCCAGCAGTGAATTGGACTTCACCGGGGAGCTGTTTTTT	CASSELDFTGELFF
TRBV6-1	TRBJ1-5	NA	NA	TGTGCCAGCAGTGAAGCGGGGACAAATCGACAGCCCCAGCATTTT	CASSEAGTNRQPQHF
TRBV5-1	TRBJ2-1	NA	NA	TGCGCCAGCAGCTTGAGGCAGGGATCCCAGAATGAGCAGTTCTTC	CASSLRQGSQNEQFF
TRBV27	TRBJ2-3	NA	NA	TGTGCCAGCAGTTTATTGCTTGCGACAGCCCGTACGGATACGCAGTATTTT	CASSLLLATARTDTQYF
TRBV7-2	TRBJ1-4	NA	NA	TGTGCCAGCAGCTTAGCGAGGGAGGGGCTGCGTGAAAAACTGTTTTTT	CASSLAREGLREKLFF
TRBV4-1	TRBJ2-3	NA	few	TGCGCCAGCAGCCAAGATCGTGATAGCAGCACAGATACGCAGTATTTT	CASSQDRDSSTDTQYF
TRBV27	TRBJ1-2	TRBD1	NA	TGTGCCAGCAGTCCGGGGACAGGGGGTTTTGGCTACACCTTC	CASSPGTGGFGYTF
TRBV19	TRBJ2-3	TRBD2	NA	TGTGCCAGTAACCTAGCGGGGGGGCTCTCAGATACGCAGTATTTT	CASNLAGGLSDTQYF
TRBV20-1	TRBJ1-2	NA	NA	TGCAGTGCTACAGGGATTGACACCTTC	CSATGIDTF
TRBV10-1	TRBJ2-7	NA	NA	TGCGCCAGCAGTGAAAATATAGGGGGGGGGCAGTACGAGCAGTACTTC	CASSENIGGGQYEQYF
TRBV2	TRBJ2-4	NA	NA	TGTGCCAGCAGTGTCGATGGGGGGAGCAACATTCAGTACTTC	CASSVDGGSNIQYF
TRBV28	TRBJ2-1	NA	NA	TGTGCCAGCAGTCCCGTTGATTGGACAGCCAGCTCCTACAATGAGCAGTTCTTC	CASSPVDWTASSYNEQFF
TRBV30	TRBJ1-6	TRBD1	NA	TGTGCCTGGAGTATTCGACAGGGGAATTCACCCCTCCACTTT	CAWSIRQGNSPLHF
TRBV18	TRBJ2-5	NA	NA	TGTGCCAGCTCACCACCGGACGGGGAGGAGACCCAGTACTTC	CASSPPDGEETQYF
TRBV5-1	TRBJ2-3	NA	NA	TGCGCCAGCAGCCCCGCTGCGGCTAGCACAGATACGCAGTATTTT	CASSPAAASTDTQYF
TRBV4-3	TRBJ2-1	TRBD2	NA	TGCGCCAGCAGCCGAAGTCTGGCGGGAGGTATCAATGAGCAGTTCTTC	CASSRSLAGGINEQFF
TRBV28	TRBJ2-7	NA	NA	TGTGCCAGCTTTTCAATCTCCTACGAGCAGTACTTC	CASFSISYEQYF